Included here is one T cell receptor beta chain sequence, with context. Authors' processing steps: Reference gene primer amplification yielded estimated nucleated cell counts. Some clones are missing from TCRdb's copy, which holds only in-frame ones; the method was immunoSEQ multiplex PCR. V and J calls and clone size are as listed in that table; D and trimming were resolved from the DNA. The data hold about 270,000 clones, with around nine tenths observed a single time. These data belong to a study of blood T cell repertoires in COVID-19. Turning to the study itself: T cells, B-cell-depleted T cells, or PBMCs supplied cDNA or gDNA.

This TCR came from a man aged 35-49 years with active or convalescent COVID-19. The sample comprised peripheral blood.

The CDR3 reads CASSSRDPGSGELFF. CDR3 nucleotide sequence: TGTGCCAGCTCATCGCGGGACCCTGGGTCCGGGGAGCTGTTTTTT. V is TRBV18 and J is TRBJ2-2, with D maybe TRBD2 (6 bases). Deletions cut 5 bases from V and 6 bases from J, with 16 bases between. In germline, CDR1 is KGHSH, CDR2 LQKENI. This CDR3 has 15 amino acids.